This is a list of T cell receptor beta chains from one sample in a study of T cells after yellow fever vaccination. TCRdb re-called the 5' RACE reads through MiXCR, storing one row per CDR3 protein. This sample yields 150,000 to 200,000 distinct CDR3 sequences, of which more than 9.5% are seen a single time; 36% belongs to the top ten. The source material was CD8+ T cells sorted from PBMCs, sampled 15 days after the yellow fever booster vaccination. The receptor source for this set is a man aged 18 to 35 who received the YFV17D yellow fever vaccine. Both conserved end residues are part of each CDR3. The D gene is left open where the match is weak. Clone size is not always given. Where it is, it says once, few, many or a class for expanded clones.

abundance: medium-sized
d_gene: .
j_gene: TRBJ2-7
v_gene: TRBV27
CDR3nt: TGTGCCAGCAGCCATGGGCCGTCCTACGAGCAGTACTTC
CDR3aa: CASSHGPSYEQYF

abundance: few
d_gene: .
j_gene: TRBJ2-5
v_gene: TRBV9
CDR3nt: TGTGCCAGCAGCGTAGGGGGGATCACCTGGGAGACCCAGTACTTC
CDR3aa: CASSVGGITWETQYF

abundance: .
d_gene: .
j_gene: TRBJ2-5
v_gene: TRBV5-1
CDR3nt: TGCGCCAGCAGCTTGGAAGGCGGTCAAGGAGAGACCCAGTACTTC
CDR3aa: CASSLEGGQGETQYF

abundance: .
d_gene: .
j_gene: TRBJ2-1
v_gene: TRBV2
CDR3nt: TGTGCCAGCAGTCCCGGGGAGGTCAGGTGGTATGAGCAGTTCTTC
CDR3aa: CASSPGEVRWYEQFF

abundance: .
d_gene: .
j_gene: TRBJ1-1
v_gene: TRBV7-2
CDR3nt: TGTGCCAGCAGCTTAGGGTGGGTGAGTGGGAACACTGAAGCTTTCTTT
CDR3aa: CASSLGWVSGNTEAFF

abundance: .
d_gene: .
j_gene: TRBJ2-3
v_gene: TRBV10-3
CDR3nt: TGTGCCATCAAAGAGACTCGGGAACACACAGATACGCAGTATTTT
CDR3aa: CAIKETREHTDTQYF

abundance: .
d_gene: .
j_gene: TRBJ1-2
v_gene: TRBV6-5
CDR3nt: TGTGCCAGCAGAACAGGGATAAACTATGGCTACACCTTC
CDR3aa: CASRTGINYGYTF

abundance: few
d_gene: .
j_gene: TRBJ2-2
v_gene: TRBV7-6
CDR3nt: TGTGCCAGCAGCGCGTTCTACACCGGGGAGCTGTTTTTT
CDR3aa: CASSAFYTGELFF

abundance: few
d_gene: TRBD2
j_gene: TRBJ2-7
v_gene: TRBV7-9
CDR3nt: TGTGCCAGCAGCTACGCCGGGACTAGCTACGAGCAGTACTTC
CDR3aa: CASSYAGTSYEQYF

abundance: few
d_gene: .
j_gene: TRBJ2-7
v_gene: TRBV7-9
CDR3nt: TGTGCCAGCAGCGCCGGACCGGTCGAGCAGTACTTC
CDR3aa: CASSAGPVEQYF

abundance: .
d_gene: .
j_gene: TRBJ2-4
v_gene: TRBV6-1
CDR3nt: TGTGCCAGCAGTGACAGGTTTGGGCTAGCCAAAAACATTCAGTACTTC
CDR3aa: CASSDRFGLAKNIQYF

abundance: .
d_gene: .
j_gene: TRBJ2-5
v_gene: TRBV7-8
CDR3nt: TGTGCCAGCAGCTTAGGGGCAGTCCAAGAGACCCAGTACTTC
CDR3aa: CASSLGAVQETQYF

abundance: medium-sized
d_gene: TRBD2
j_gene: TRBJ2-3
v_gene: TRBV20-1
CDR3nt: TGCAGTGCTAGAGAAATTACCAGCGGGGGGCTGAGCACAGATACGCAGTATTTT
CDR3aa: CSAREITSGGLSTDTQYF

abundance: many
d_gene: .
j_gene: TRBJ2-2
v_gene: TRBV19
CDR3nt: TGTGCCAGTAGCAGATACCGGGACTCCACCGGGGAGCTGTTTTTT
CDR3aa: CASSRYRDSTGELFF

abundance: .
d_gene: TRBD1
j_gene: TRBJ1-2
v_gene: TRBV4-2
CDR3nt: TGTGCCAGCAGCCCCCTGCCCCCGACAGGGAACTATGGCTACACCTTC
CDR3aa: CASSPLPPTGNYGYTF

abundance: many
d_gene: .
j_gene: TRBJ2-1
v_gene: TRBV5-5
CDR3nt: TGTGCCAGCAGTCTTATGACGAGCTCCTACAATGAGCAGTTCTTC
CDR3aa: CASSLMTSSYNEQFF

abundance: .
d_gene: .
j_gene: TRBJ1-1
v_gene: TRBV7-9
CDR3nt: TGTGCCAGCAGCGACGGCGAGAACACTGAAGCTTTCTTT
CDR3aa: CASSDGENTEAFF

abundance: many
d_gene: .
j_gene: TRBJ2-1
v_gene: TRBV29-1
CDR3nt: TGCAGCGTTGAAGGAGTCGGTACTGACGAGTTCTTC
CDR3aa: CSVEGVGTDEFF

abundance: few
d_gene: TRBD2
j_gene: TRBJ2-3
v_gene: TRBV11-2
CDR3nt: TGTGCCAGCAGCTCGGAACTAGCGGGGGGCCCAGATACGCAGTATTTT
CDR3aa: CASSSELAGGPDTQYF

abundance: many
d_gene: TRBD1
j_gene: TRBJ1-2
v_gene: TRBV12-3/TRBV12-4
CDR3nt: TGTGCCAGCAGTTTGTGGACAGGGCTCGGCTACACCTTC
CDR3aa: CASSLWTGLGYTF

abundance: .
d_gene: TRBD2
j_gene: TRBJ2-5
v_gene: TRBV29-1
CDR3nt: TGCAGCGTTGAAGTGCGGGGGGAGGGAGAGACCCAGTACTTC
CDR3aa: CSVEVRGEGETQYF

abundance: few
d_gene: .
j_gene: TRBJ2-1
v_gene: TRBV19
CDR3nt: TGTGCCAGTAGTATAGACGGTAGGCTGCACAATGAGCAGTTCTTC
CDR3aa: CASSIDGRLHNEQFF

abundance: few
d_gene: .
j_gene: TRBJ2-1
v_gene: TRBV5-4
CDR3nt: TGTGCCAGCAGCTTTGGTGACGTCAATGAGCAGTTCTTC
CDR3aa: CASSFGDVNEQFF